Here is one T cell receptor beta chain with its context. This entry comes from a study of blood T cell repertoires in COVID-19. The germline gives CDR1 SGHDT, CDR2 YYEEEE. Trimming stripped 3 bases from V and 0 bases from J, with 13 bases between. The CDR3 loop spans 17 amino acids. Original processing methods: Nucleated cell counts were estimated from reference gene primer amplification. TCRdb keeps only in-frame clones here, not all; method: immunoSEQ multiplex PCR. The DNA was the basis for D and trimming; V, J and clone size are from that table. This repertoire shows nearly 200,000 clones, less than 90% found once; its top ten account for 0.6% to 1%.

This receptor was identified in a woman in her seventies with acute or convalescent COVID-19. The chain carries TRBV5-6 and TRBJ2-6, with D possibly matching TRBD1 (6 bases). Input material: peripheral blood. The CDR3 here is CASSWWTVPSGANVLTF. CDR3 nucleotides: TGTGCCAGCAGCTGGTGGACAGTCCCCTCTGGGGCCAACGTCCTGACTTTC.